A selection of T cell receptor beta chains follows, all from one sample in a study of graft-versus-host responses after intestinal transplantation. Assay: immunoSEQ multiplex PCR; the TCRdb copy retains only in-frame clones and omits some. In the table there are nearly 15,000 clones, roughly 60% of which are singletons. The sequencing here drew on ileum tissue, taken 524 days after transplant. The source is a human patient who received an intestinal transplant, so some T cells may come from the graft donor. Both conserved end residues are part of each CDR3. A D gene is named only where the DNA matches it firmly. Not every row has a clone size; where given, it reads once, few, many or a size class.

TRBV11-2	TRBD1	once	17	TRBJ1-6	TGTGCCAGCAGCTTATGGGGGACAGGCTCCTATAATTCACCCCTCCACTTT	CASSLWGTGSYNSPLHF
TRBV7-2	-	-	13	TRBJ2-7	TGTGCCAGCAGCTTAGCGCGTAGATACGAGCAGTACTTC	CASSLARRYEQYF
TRBV7-2	TRBD1	once	14	TRBJ2-7	TGTGCCAGCAGCTTGGGACAGGGAACCTACGAGCAGTACTTC	CASSLGQGTYEQYF
TRBV27	-	-	13	TRBJ1-1	TGTGCCAGCAGTTTGGGGGGGAACACTGAAGCTTTCTTT	CASSLGGNTEAFF
TRBV30	-	few	12	TRBJ1-6	TGTGCCTGGACAACCCCGGGGTCACCCCTCCACTTT	CAWTTPGSPLHF
TRBV2	TRBD2	-	17	TRBJ2-3	TGTGCCAGCAGTGATGGGTTTCTAGCGGGGGGGCTGGATACGCAGTATTTT	CASSDGFLAGGLDTQYF
TRBV21-1	-	-	14	TRBJ2-6	TGTGCCAGCACAGAGGGACAGGGGGCCAACGTCCTGACTTTC	CASTEGQGANVLTF
TRBV19	-	-	13	TRBJ1-4	TGTGCCAGTAGTATGGTGTTTCGGGAAAAACTGTTTTTT	CASSMVFREKLFF
TRBV11-2	-	-	13	TRBJ1-2	TGTGCCAGCAGCCTAGGCGGGGGCGCTGGCTACACCTTC	CASSLGGGAGYTF
TRBV11-2	-	-	14	TRBJ2-7	TGTGCCAGCAGAACCGGGTCCAGCTCCTACGAGCAGTACTTC	CASRTGSSSYEQYF
TRBV21-1	-	few	14	TRBJ1-5	TGTGCCAGCAGCAAAGAGGACAAAAATCAGCCCCAGCATTTT	CASSKEDKNQPQHF
TRBV9	TRBD2	few	15	TRBJ2-3	TGTGCCAGCAGCGGACTAGCGGGGGACACAGATACGCAGTATTTT	CASSGLAGDTDTQYF
TRBV7-7	TRBD1	few	15	TRBJ1-4	TGTGCCAGCAGCCCCGGGACAGCAACTAATGAAAAACTGTTTTTT	CASSPGTATNEKLFF
TRBV9	-	-	14	TRBJ2-1	TGTGCCAGCAGCCCCTACAGCTCCTACAATGAGCAGTTCTTC	CASSPYSSYNEQFF
TRBV5-1	-	-	13	TRBJ1-1	TGCGCCAGCAGCCGAGAAGAGTTCACTGAAGCTTTCTTT	CASSREEFTEAFF
TRBV2	-	-	12	TRBJ1-3	TGTGCCAGCACCGCAGGGATCGTTCCCATATATTTT	CASTAGIVPIYF
TRBV18	-	-	13	TRBJ2-2	TGTGCCAGCTCACGACAGTCCCCCGGGGAGCTGTTTTTT	CASSRQSPGELFF
TRBV6-5	-	-	13	TRBJ2-5	TGTGCCAGCGGCCGGCAGGGGGGAGAGACCCAGTACTTC	CASGRQGGETQYF
TRBV21-1	-	-	13	TRBJ2-7	TGTGCCAGCAACACAAATAAGACCTACGAGCAGTACTTC	CASNTNKTYEQYF
TRBV19	TRBD2	few	16	TRBJ2-7	TGTGCCAGTAGTATAGGCCTAGCGGGGATCTCCTACGAGCAGTACTTC	CASSIGLAGISYEQYF
TRBV28	-	-	14	TRBJ1-1	TGTGCCAGCAGTTTATACCGAGAGAACACTGAAGCTTTCTTT	CASSLYRENTEAFF
TRBV5-1	TRBD2	-	15	TRBJ2-2	TGCGCCAGCAGCACCGGGGGGGCGAACACCGGGGAGCTGTTTTTT	CASSTGGANTGELFF